The 11 T cell receptor beta chains below come from one sample, sequenced in a study of post-analysis software for immune sequencing data. The study, taken as a whole, reports: In patients, about five TRBV segments were more frequent than in controls, with TRBV5-6, TRBV5-1 and TRBV20-1 among them.

Their antigens remain unidentified. Unique molecular identifiers were present in the TCR beta cDNA libraries. Using its own MiXCR run on the PCR reads, TCRdb lists one record per CDR3 protein. The table shows roughly 620,000 distinct CDR3 sequences, with roughly 47% occurring only once. Sequencing was carried out using blood. The receptors stem from a girl aged 5-17 years with multiple sclerosis.

The V call is TRBV9, the J call TRBJ2-7; the match to TRBD2 covers 11 bases. The CDR3 covers 16 residues. Germline CDR1 and CDR2: SGDLS and YYNGEE. The V gene end was trimmed by 3 bases and the J gene end by 0 bases; junction bases not matched to a gene: 5. The CDR3 loop reads CASSGDSGGVSYEQYF. The CDR3 DNA reads as TGTGCCAGCAGCGGCGATAGCGGGGGGGTCTCCTACGAGCAGTACTTC.

Here the CDR3 reads CASSQSRTYGYTF. CDR3 nucleotide sequence: TGCGCCAGCAGCCAATCCAGGACCTATGGCTACACCTTC. The chain employs TRBV4-1 and TRBJ1-2, with D uncertain. The CDR3 runs 13 residues. In germline, CDR1 is MGHRA, CDR2 YSYEKL. Trimming cost V 2 bases and J 4 bases, with 8 bases left between them.

This clonotype was recorded once. The gene calls are TRBV12-3 or TRBV12-4 and TRBJ1-1; no clear D. V lost 8 bases and J 1 base, leaving 14 bases between the germline ends. The CDR3 has 14 residues. This CDR3 is CASLTSWANTEAFF. The CDR3, as DNA: TGTGCCAGCCTCACGTCCTGGGCGAACACTGAAGCTTTCTTT.

V gene TRBV5-1 combines with J gene TRBJ1-2; D perhaps matches TRBD1 (5 bases). CDR3 length: 16 amino acids. V lost 2 bases and J 6 bases, leaving 20 bases between the germline ends. CDR1 SGHRS and CDR2 YFSETQ come from the germline V gene. This CDR3 reads CASSLRPGRIGHGYTF. For the CDR3, the DNA is TGCGCCAGCAGCTTACGTCCAGGGAGAATAGGGCATGGCTACACCTTC.

The chain uses TRBV11-2 and TRBJ2-5; 10 nucleotides match TRBD2. The CDR3 covers 15 residues. Germline values: CDR1 SGHAT, CDR2 FQNNGV. The junction had 14 bases not matched to a gene; V was cut back by 5 bases and J by 11 bases. CDR3: CASSPPGLALNEQYF. In DNA form, the CDR3 reads TGTGCCAGCAGCCCACCGGGACTAGCGTTAAATGAGCAGTACTTC.

This clonotype was seen more than once but under ten times. The CDR3 DNA sequence: TGTGCCAGCAGCCCTCAGGGGGGGCTTTCCTACGAGCAGTACTTC. It is translated as CASSPQGGLSYEQYF. The V and J genes are TRBV12-3 or TRBV12-4 and TRBJ2-7; D is tentatively TRBD1 or TRBD2 (7 bases each). The V end was cut by 6 bases, the J end by 1 base, with 16 bases between. The CDR3 runs 15 residues.

The rearrangement uses TRBV5-1 and TRBJ2-6, with TRBD2 matching over 8 bases. Per the germline V gene, CDR1 is SGHRS and CDR2 is YFSETQ. The junction had 12 bases not matched to a gene; V was cut back by 0 bases and J by 4 bases. This CDR3 spans 19 amino acids. CDR3 in amino acids: CASSLAGAGAFSGANVLTF. CDR3 coding DNA: TGCGCCAGCAGCTTGGCCGGAGCGGGGGCGTTTTCCGGGGCCAACGTCCTGACTTTC.

This clonotype showed up just a few times. The chain combines TRBV5-1 with TRBJ2-3; tentatively, D is TRBD2 (7 bases). CDR3 length: 16 residues. V dropped 0 bases and J dropped 5 bases, with 16 bases sitting between them. Germline V CDR1 and CDR2: SGHRS, YFSETQ. CDR3 sequence reads: CASSLAAGARGDTQYF. CDR3 in DNA: TGCGCCAGCAGCTTGGCCGCGGGGGCTCGGGGAGATACGCAGTATTTT.

At least ten counts were recorded for this clonotype. The rearrangement links TRBV5-1 to TRBJ1-1, with a possible D match to TRBD1 (5 bases). V shed 3 bases and J shed 8 bases, with 11 bases lying between them. CDR1 is SGHRS and CDR2 is YFSETQ in the germline V gene. The CDR3 sequence is 12 residues long. CDR3 amino acids: CASSSPGLEAFF. The CDR3 nucleotides read TGCGCCAGCAGCTCCCCGGGACTCGAAGCTTTCTTT.

The chain joins TRBV7-9 to TRBJ2-1; 8 nucleotides align to TRBD2. V dropped 5 bases and J dropped 7; count of bases not matched to a gene: 10. The CDR3 sequence is 15 residues long. CDR1 SEHNR and CDR2 FQNEAQ come from the germline V gene (reference sequence). The CDR3 DNA sequence: TGTGCCAGCAGCCCCGGGCTAGCGGGTTTAAATGAGCAGTTCTTC. Its translation is CASSPGLAGLNEQFF. Filled out from reference TRBV7-9 and TRBJ2-1, the complete variable domain reads DTGVSQNPRHKITKRGQNVTFRCDPISEHNRLYWYRQTLGQGPEFLTYFQNEAQLEKSRLLSDRFSAERPKGSFSTLEIQRTEQGDSAMYLCASSPGLAGLNEQFFGPGTRLTVL.

The V and J genes are TRBV6-5 and TRBJ2-7, with 7 bases that match TRBD1. The CDR3 spans 14 residues. The germline V gene encodes CDR1 MNHEY and CDR2 SVGAGI. The J segment lost 2 bases and the V segment lost 6 bases, leaving 7 bases of the junction unmatched. The CDR3 DNA reads as TGTGCCAGCAGCGAAGACGGGACAGCCTACGAGCAGTACTTC. This gives the protein CASSEDGTAYEQYF.